The TCR beta chain described here comes from a study of blood T cell repertoires in COVID-19. Overall study: The samples span acute and convalescent COVID-19 from the United States, Italy and Spain. T cells, B-cell-depleted T cells, or PBMCs supplied cDNA or gDNA.

Trimming removed 5 bases from V and 4 bases from J, with 22 bases in between. This CDR3 is built from 17 residues. The germline gives CDR1 SGDLS, CDR2 YYNGEE. Original data processing: Estimated nucleated cell counts came from reference gene primer amplification. TCRdb's table, derived via immunoSEQ multiplex PCR, lists solely in-frame clones and lacks some. For V, J and clone size, that table is used; D and trimming come from the DNA. This sample carries approximately 97,000 clones, 81% of them seen once, and the ten largest clones take around 4.5%. The TCR comes from a man aged 55 to 70 with acute or convalescent COVID-19. Sequencing used peripheral blood. The chain has TRBV9 and TRBJ2-4; D possibly corresponds to TRBD1 (6 bases). CDR3 residues: CASRVPTGKGGKNIQYF. The CDR3 DNA follows: TGTGCCAGCAGGGTTCCTACAGGGAAGGGTGGGAAAAACATTCAGTACTTC. The full variable domain, with the rest looked up from reference TRBV9 and TRBJ2-4, is DSGVTQTPKHLITATGQRVTLRCSPRSGDLSVYWYQQSLDQGLQFLIQYYNGEERAKGNILERFSAQQFPDLHSELNLSSLELGDSALYFCASRVPTGKGGKNIQYFGAGTRLSVL.